This T cell receptor (beta chain) derives from a study of blood T cells in healthy people across ages. This clonotype was seen at least ten times. The authors ran a second PCR of about 7 to 11 cycles using a sample-barcoded 5' primer and a J-beta primer mix. Sequencing of every sample gave 2.5 million or more CDR3-containing paired-end reads. MiXCR was run by TCRdb on the 5' RACE reads, yielding one entry per CDR3 protein. The sample lists some 1.5 million distinct CDR3 sequences, roughly 28% occurring once. Aged roughly 6 to 90, donors were systemically healthy Caucasians from Russia. Per-sample PBMC isolation yielded at least 6.5 million cells. With each sample, at least 5.5 micrograms of total RNA were extracted. Trimming left V 6 bases short and J 7 bases short, with 19 bases between. The CDR3 spans 13 residues. The germline V gene encodes CDR1 SQVTM and CDR2 ANQGSEA.

What was sequenced was blood. The clonotype originates from a woman in her 30s in good health. J is TRBJ2-7 and V is TRBV29-1; a possible D gene is TRBD1 (6 bases). CDR3 loop: CSVETGFDLEQYF. The CDR3 bases are TGCAGCGTGGAGACAGGTTTTGATCTTGAGCAGTACTTC.